The rows below give T cell receptor beta chains drawn from one sample of a study of type 1 and type 2 diabetes patients. TCRdb redid the calling of the multiplex PCR reads with MiXCR, one entry per CDR3 protein. The repertoire includes about 290,000 distinct CDR3 sequences, approximately 50% of them detected once, and roughly 15% sits in the top ten. The sequenced material came from peripheral blood mononuclear cells (PBMCs). The receptor set was obtained from a man between 18 and 35 years old with type 2 diabetes. The CDR3 runs from the conserved cysteine through the conserved F or W. D genes are given only for firm matches. The size of a clone is reported for some rows only, either as once, few or many, or as a class for expanded clones.

abundance	j_gene	len	v_gene	d_gene	CDR3nt	CDR3aa
-	TRBJ1-5	17	TRBV6-1	-	TGTGCCAGCAGTGAGTGGCTTTTGTCCTTTAGCAATCAGCCCCAGCATTTT	CASSEWLLSFSNQPQHF
-	TRBJ2-1	13	TRBV5-6	TRBD1	TGTGCCAGCAGCTTTTCGGGACAGGGGAGTCAGTTCTTC	CASSFSGQGSQFF
few	TRBJ2-1	13	TRBV19	-	TGTGCCAGTAGTATACAGGGTAAACATGAGCAGTTCTTC	CASSIQGKHEQFF
-	TRBJ1-1	12	TRBV19	-	TGTGCCAGTAAAGGGCTCCTCGCTGAAGCTTTCTTT	CASKGLLAEAFF
-	TRBJ2-5	12	TRBV7-9	-	TGTGCCAGCAGCTTAATGGAGGAGACCCAGTACTTC	CASSLMEETQYF
-	TRBJ1-5	14	TRBV28	-	TGTGCCAGCAGTCTGACGGGTACAGATCAGCCCCAGCATTTT	CASSLTGTDQPQHF
-	TRBJ1-6	14	TRBV2	TRBD1	TGTGCCAGCAGGGGACAGGTCCATAATTCACCCCTCCACTTT	CASRGQVHNSPLHF
-	TRBJ1-6	16	TRBV29-1	-	TGCAGCGTTGAATATTTGCGGGGGCGTATTAGTTCACCCCTCCACTTT	CSVEYLRGRISSPLHF
few	TRBJ1-2	13	TRBV19	-	TGTGCCAGTAGCCCAGGAGAGGGGACGGTCGACACCTTC	CASSPGEGTVDTF
-	TRBJ1-5	14	TRBV7-6	-	TGTGCCAGCAGCGCGGGGGCCGAAAGCCAGCCCCAGCATTTT	CASSAGAESQPQHF
-	TRBJ2-5	15	TRBV11-1	-	TGTGCCAGCAGCTTAGCGCAAAGCGGAGAAGAGACCCAGTACTTC	CASSLAQSGEETQYF
-	TRBJ2-7	16	TRBV7-2	TRBD2	TGTGCCAGCAGCTTAGTCGGGCGACTAGCCTCGGGAGAAGCGGACTTC	CASSLVGRLASGEADF
many	TRBJ2-3	15	TRBV2	TRBD2	TGTGCCAGCAGGGGGACTAGCGGGGGGGCGGATACGCAGTATTTT	CASRGTSGGADTQYF
-	TRBJ2-7	17	TRBV7-3	-	TGTGCCAGCAGTTTATCTCCCCCGTCGGTAGGGCCCTACGAGCAGTACTTC	CASSLSPPSVGPYEQYF
-	TRBJ2-5	14	TRBV7-9	-	TGCGCCAGCAGTGAGAGGGCAACTCAAGAGACCCAGTACTTC	CASSERATQETQYF
-	TRBJ2-7	15	TRBV19	TRBD1	TGTGCCAGTAGTATTAAGGGGGCAGAGGTCTACGAGCAGTACTTC	CASSIKGAEVYEQYF